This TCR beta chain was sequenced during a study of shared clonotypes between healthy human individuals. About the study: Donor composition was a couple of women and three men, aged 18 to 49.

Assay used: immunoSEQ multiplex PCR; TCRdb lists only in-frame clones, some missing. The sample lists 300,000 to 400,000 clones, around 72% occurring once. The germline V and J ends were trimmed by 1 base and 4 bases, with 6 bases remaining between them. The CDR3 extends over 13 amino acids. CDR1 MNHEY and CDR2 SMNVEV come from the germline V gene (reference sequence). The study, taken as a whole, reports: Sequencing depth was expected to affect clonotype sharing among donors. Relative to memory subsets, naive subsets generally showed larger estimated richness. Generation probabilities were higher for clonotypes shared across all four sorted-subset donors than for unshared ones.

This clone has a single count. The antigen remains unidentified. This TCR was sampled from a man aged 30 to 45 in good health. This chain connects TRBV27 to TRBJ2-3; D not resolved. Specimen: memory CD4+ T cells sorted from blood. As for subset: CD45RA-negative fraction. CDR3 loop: CASSLFPADTQYF. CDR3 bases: TGTGCCAGCAGTTTATTCCCTGCAGATACGCAGTATTTT.